The 31 T cell receptor beta chains given below trace back to one sample, sequenced in a study of glioma-infiltrating T cells. TCR alpha and beta CDR3 regions were amplified from RNA using iRepertoire nested multiplex PCR. One entry per CDR3 protein, called by TCRdb with MiXCR from the multiplex PCR reads. Here the sample spans about 99,000 distinct CDR3 sequences, around 29% being singletons. Sample: glioma tissue, nonneoplastic brain tissue, or PBMCs (not recorded which). The receptor set was obtained from a human donor with low-grade glioma or glioblastoma, undergoing nonglioma brain surgery, or in good health (not recorded which).

The chain joins TRBV3-1 to TRBJ1-2, with D possibly matching TRBD1 (5 bases). Germline V gene sequence: CDR1 LGHDT, CDR2 YNNKEL (reference sequence). V was trimmed by 0 bases and J by 8 bases, leaving 10 bases between them. CDR3 length: 13 amino acids. The CDR3 loop reads CASSQDGNRGYTF. The DNA of the CDR3 is TGTGCCAGCAGCCAAGATGGGAACAGGGGCTACACCTTC. The full variable domain, rest sourced from reference TRBV3-1 and TRBJ1-2, is DTAVSQTPKYLVTQMGNDKSIKCEQNLGHDTMYWYKQDSKKFLKIMFSYNNKELIINETVPNRFSPKSPDKAHLNLHINSLELGDSAVYFCASSQDGNRGYTFGSGTRLTVV.

The rearrangement uses TRBV28 and TRBJ1-3; D call uncertain. Trimming left V 8 bases short and J 8 bases short, with 10 bases between. From germline, CDR1 is MDHEN and CDR2 SYDVKM. This CDR3 has 11 residues. The CDR3 loop is CASSLRDTIYF. For the CDR3, the DNA is TGTGCCAGCTCCTTGCGAGACACCATATATTTT.

V usage is TRBV6-1 and J usage is TRBJ2-2; a possible D gene is TRBD2 (5 bases). Germline assignment: CDR1 MNHNS and CDR2 SASEGT. Trimming stripped 5 bases from V and 4 bases from J, with 17 bases between. The CDR3 covers 16 residues. The CDR3 DNA sequence: TGTGCCAGCAGTTATTACGGGGAATTGAGCACCGGGGAGCTGTTTTTT. Translation gives CASSYYGELSTGELFF.

At least ten counts were recorded for this clonotype. V and J are TRBV20-1 and TRBJ1-6; the match to TRBD1 covers 11 bases. The CDR3 is 18 amino acids. V lost 4 bases, J lost 0 bases, and 8 bases stayed unmatched. Germline V gene lookup returns CDR1 DFQATT and CDR2 SNEGSKA (reference sequence). As DNA, the CDR3 is TGCAGTGCTAACTCCGGGACAGGGGGGTTCTCCTATAATTCACCCCTCCACTTT. Protein product: CSANSGTGGFSYNSPLHF.

This clonotype appeared many times. This chain connects TRBV12-3 or TRBV12-4 to TRBJ2-3; 8 nucleotides align to TRBD1. The CDR3 extends over 16 amino acids. V gave up 5 bases and J gave up 2 bases; unmatched junction bases: 9. As DNA, the CDR3 is TGTGCCAGCAGTCTCTCTTCCAGGGGGCCCACAGATACGCAGTATTTT. Amino acids: CASSLSSRGPTDTQYF.

The J gene is TRBJ2-1, the V gene TRBV19, with D perhaps TRBD1 (6 bases). The CDR3 has 16 residues. Between the trimmed V and J ends, which lost 1 base and 2 bases, there was a span of 12 bases. CDR1 is LNHDA, CDR2 SQIVND, per germline (reference sequence). The CDR3 sequence: CASSIGQASAYNEQFF. CDR3 coding DNA: TGTGCCAGTAGTATAGGACAGGCGTCGGCCTACAATGAGCAGTTCTTC.

This clonotype was counted ten times or more. The rearrangement joins TRBV6-1 to TRBJ2-1; tentatively, D is TRBD2 (5 bases). The V gene lost 5 bases and the J gene lost 2 bases, with 16 bases spanning the gap. There are 16 residues in the CDR3. Per the germline V gene, CDR1 is MNHNS and CDR2 is SASEGT. This CDR3 reads CASSSLAGRAYNEQFF. The DNA of the CDR3 is TGTGCCAGCAGTTCTCTGGCCGGGCGGGCCTACAATGAGCAGTTCTTC.

J is TRBJ1-5 and V is TRBV6-1, with D possibly matching TRBD1 (6 bases). CDR1 and CDR2 (germline): MNHNS, SASEGT. The V and J ends lost 6 bases and 1 base respectively, with 7 bases between them. This CDR3 comprises 13 residues. Here the CDR3 reads CASRGTSNQPQHF. DNA for the CDR3: TGTGCCAGCAGGGGGACAAGCAATCAGCCCCAGCATTTT.

Worth noting for this clonotype: This clone may be a read error of a much larger clone one base away. The rearrangement links TRBV6-1 to TRBJ1-5; D is undetermined. The CDR3 runs to 13 residues. In germline, CDR1 is MNHNS, CDR2 SASEGT. DNA of the CDR3: TGTGCCAGCAGTTCCCCCCGCAATCAGGCCCAGCATTTT. This codes for CASSSPRNQAQHF.

The table lists this clonotype with many counts. The V call is TRBV7-6, the J call TRBJ2-3; possibly TRBD2 for D (5 bases). Trimming left V 7 bases short and J 12 bases short, with 14 bases between. This CDR3 has 11 residues. Germline lookup yields CDR1 SGHVS and CDR2 FNYEAQ. CDR3 nucleotide sequence: TGTGCCAGCACCCCTGGAGGCAGTCAGTATTTT. It codes for CASTPGGSQYF.

This clonotype was recorded a few times. The CDR3 reads CASSLGNEKLFF. CDR3 in DNA: TGTGCCAGCAGTTTGGGAAATGAAAAACTGTTTTTT. The chain joins TRBV12-3 or TRBV12-4 to TRBJ1-4; D unclear. Trimming left V 3 bases short and J 5 bases short, with 4 bases between. The CDR3 loop spans 12 amino acids.

This clonotype was seen ten or more times. The chain carries TRBV6-6 and TRBJ1-2, with 7 bases identical to TRBD1. This CDR3 region has 15 residues. Trimming cost V 0 bases and J 3 bases; bases outside gene matches: 4. Germline V gene lookup returns CDR1 MNHNY and CDR2 SVGAGI (reference sequence). CDR3 DNA: TGTGCCAGCAGTTACTCCACAGGGGCGGACTATGGCTACACCTTC. It codes for CASSYSTGADYGYTF.

On this clonotype: The junction departs from the called germline gene at one end, perhaps through a read error. The CDR3, as DNA: TGCGCCAGCAGTGCCAGGACAGGGAATAGATCACCCATCCACTTT. Translation: CASSARTGNRSPIHF. The chain is built from TRBV27 and TRBJ1-6, with TRBD1 identical over 8 bases. The CDR3 spans 15 residues. Per germline, CDR1 MNHEY and CDR2 SMNVEV (reference sequence).

This clonotype appeared a few times. V usage is TRBV20-1 and J usage is TRBJ2-3; TRBD2 agrees at 10 bases. The CDR3 is 19 amino acids. Germline CDR1 and CDR2: DFQATT and SNEGSKA (reference sequence). The junction had 22 bases not matched to a gene; V was cut back by 6 bases and J by 4 bases. CDR3 bases: TGCAGTGCCATTTCGTTCTCCAATTGGCCTAGCGGGGGTTCAGATACGCAGTATTTT. Its protein is CSAISFSNWPSGGSDTQYF.

This clonotype was recorded at least ten times. The rearrangement uses TRBV7-2 and TRBJ2-7; D is undetermined. CDR1 is SGHTA, CDR2 FQGNSA, per germline. Trimming shortened V by 4 bases and J by 5 bases, and 12 bases separated the two germline ends. There are 13 residues in the CDR3. The CDR3: CASSSLRAHEQYF. The CDR3 bases are TGTGCCAGCAGCTCCCTTCGCGCCCACGAGCAGTACTTC.

Regarding this clonotype: A read error is possible here, since a much larger clone lies one base away. DNA for the CDR3: TGTGACAGCACCGGGACAGGGGGGAGCTCCTACGAGCAGTACTTC. Its translation is CDSTGTGGSSYEQYF. The chain uses TRBV28 and TRBJ2-7, with TRBD1 matching 11 bases. Germline V CDR1 and CDR2: MDHEN, SYDVKM. The CDR3 totals 15 residues.

The sample holds many counts of this clonotype. The chain has TRBV6-1 and TRBJ1-6; 12 nucleotides agree with TRBD1. The CDR3 sequence is 16 residues long. Germline CDR1 and CDR2: MNHNS and SASEGT. The V segment lost 2 bases and the J segment 8 bases; nucleotides outside the gene matches: 4. The CDR3, as DNA: TGTGCCAGCAGTGAATCCGGGACAGGGGGCGATTCACCCCTCCACTTT. Its protein is CASSESGTGGDSPLHF.

This clonotype came up once. Since a much larger clone is just one base distant, this may be a read error. This chain uses TRBV7-2 with TRBJ2-5; possibly TRBD1 for D (6 bases). The CDR3 contains 13 residues. The V gene's germline CDR1 is SGHTA and CDR2 FQGNSA. The CDR3 DNA reads as TGTGCCTGCAGCTTAGGCAGGGGCGAGACCCAGTACTTC. Protein: CACSLGRGETQYF. Variable domain in full (rest from reference TRBV7-2 and TRBJ2-5): GAGVSQSPSNKVTEKGKDVELRCDPISGHTALYWYRQSLGQGLEFLIYFQGNSAPDKSGLPSDRFSAERTGGSVSTLTIQRTQQEDSAVYLCACSLGRGETQYFGPGTRLLVL.

About this clonotype: A much larger clone lies a single base off, so this may be a read error. J is TRBJ2-5 and V is TRBV11-1; D perhaps matches TRBD2 (6 bases). V lost 3 bases and J 3 bases, leaving 11 bases between the germline ends. CDR1 SGHAT and CDR2 FQDESV come from the germline V gene (reference sequence). The CDR3 spans 14 residues. The CDR3 loop reads CASSFAGGKETQYF. CDR3 DNA: TGTGCCAGCAGCTTTGCTGGGGGGAAAGAGACCCAGTACTTC. Full variable domain (outside the CDR3, taken from reference TRBV11-1 and TRBJ2-5): EAEVAQSPRYKITEKSQAVAFWCDPISGHATLYWYRQILGQGPELLVQFQDESVVDDSQLPKDRFSAERLKGVDSTLKIQPAELGDSAMYLCASSFAGGKETQYFGPGTRLLVL.

This clonotype was recorded at least ten times. This rearrangement joins TRBV12-3 or TRBV12-4 to TRBJ2-7, with D perhaps TRBD1 (5 bases). The CDR3 loop spans 12 amino acids. V was shortened by 5 bases and J by 3 bases, with 8 bases between the two germline ends. CDR3 residues: CASSAQGYEQYF. Written as DNA, the CDR3 is TGTGCCAGCAGTGCCCAGGGCTACGAGCAGTACTTC.

The chain's CDR3 is CSARRAGTQETQYF. In nucleotides, the CDR3 is TGCAGTGCTAGGCGCGCGGGGACTCAAGAGACCCAGTACTTC. The rearrangement joins TRBV20-1 to TRBJ2-5, with D perhaps TRBD2 (6 bases). The CDR3 consists of 14 residues. Germline V gene lookup returns CDR1 DFQATT and CDR2 SNEGSKA (reference sequence). Trimming removed 3 bases at V and 2 bases at J, with 13 bases between.

The chain uses TRBV12-3 or TRBV12-4 and TRBJ2-3; D is uncertain. CDR3 size: 15 residues. V was trimmed by 5 bases and J by 9 bases, leaving 21 bases between them. The CDR3 coding sequence is TGTGCCAGCAGTCTCTTCGGGTCAACCCATAAAACGCAGTATTTT. Encoded protein: CASSLFGSTHKTQYF.

J is TRBJ1-2 and V is TRBV7-8; D remains unclear. Germline loops: CDR1 SGHVS, CDR2 FQNEAQ. The CDR3 contains 13 residues. Trimming removed 3 bases from V and 1 base from J, with 6 bases in between. Written as DNA, the CDR3 is TGTGCCAGCAGCTTTACAGTTAACTATGGCTACACCTTC. As protein: CASSFTVNYGYTF.

The table lists this clonotype with a few counts. The rearrangement links TRBV19 to TRBJ2-3; D not certain. Germline CDR1 reads LNHDA; CDR2 reads SQIVND (reference sequence). Between the trimmed V and J ends, which lost 6 bases and 4 bases, there was a span of 14 bases. The CDR3 runs to 14 residues. Here the CDR3 DNA reads TGTGCCAGTAGCACAACCTATCAGGCAGATACGCAGTATTTT. Protein: CASSTTYQADTQYF.

As to this clonotype: With a much larger clone just one base away, this may be a read error. The rearrangement joins TRBV20-1 to TRBJ2-3; D may be TRBD1 or TRBD2 (5 bases each). Per germline, CDR1 DFQATT and CDR2 SNEGSKA (reference sequence). The CDR3 consists of 11 residues. Trimming took off 7 bases at V and 2 bases at J, with 7 bases between the two ends. CDR3 nucleotides: TGCAGTGACGGGGCCACAGATACGCAGTATTTT. It is translated as CSDGATDTQYF.

This clonotype was observed at least ten times. This chain joins TRBV7-2 and TRBJ1-2; no clear D. Trimming removed 1 base from V and 7 bases from J, with 7 bases in between. The CDR3 has 12 residues. Germline values: CDR1 SGHTA, CDR2 FQGNSA. DNA of the CDR3: TGTGCCAGCAGCTTAGTAGGCGGTGGCTACACCTTC. This codes for CASSLVGGGYTF. The full variable domain, with the rest looked up from reference TRBV7-2 and TRBJ1-2, is GAGVSQSPSNKVTEKGKDVELRCDPISGHTALYWYRQSLGQGLEFLIYFQGNSAPDKSGLPSDRFSAERTGGSVSTLTIQRTQQEDSAVYLCASSLVGGGYTFGSGTRLTVV.

This clonotype was detected ten times or more. This chain connects TRBV20-1 to TRBJ1-5; 7 bases align to TRBD1. This CDR3 spans 16 amino acids. Germline CDR1 is DFQATT and CDR2 is SNEGSKA (reference sequence). Trimming cost V 2 bases and J 3 bases; bases outside gene matches: 10. The DNA of the CDR3 is TGCAGTGCTAGAAGGGGAAGGGACAGCCTCAATCAGCCCCAGCATTTT. As protein: CSARRGRDSLNQPQHF.

V gene TRBV6-2 or TRBV6-3 combines with J gene TRBJ2-7; D perhaps matches TRBD2 (5 bases). This CDR3 region has 15 residues. Trimming removed 10 bases from V and 2 bases from J, with 21 bases in between. Germline V gives CDR1 MNHEY, CDR2 SVGEGT. In DNA, the CDR3 is TGTGCCATCAGGAAGGACTGGGAAGAGGCCTACGAGCAGTACTTC. It yields the protein CAIRKDWEEAYEQYF.

There are a few counts of this clonotype. The chain links TRBV28 to TRBJ1-5; possible D gene TRBD1, 6 bases. Germline-derived CDR1 and CDR2 are MDHEN and SYDVKM. Deletions cut 6 bases from V and 6 bases from J, with 12 bases between. The CDR3 is made up of 13 amino acids. The CDR3 region has the DNA TGTGCCAGCAGCTTGGGGGGCGTTCAGCCCCAGCATTTT. It specifies CASSLGGVQPQHF.

Of note for this clonotype: This may stem from a read error, because a much larger clone lies one nucleotide away. V usage is TRBV6-2 or TRBV6-3 and J usage is TRBJ2-7; D possibly uses TRBD1 or TRBD2 (5 bases each). The length of the CDR3 is 15 residues. Germline lookup yields CDR1 MNHEY and CDR2 SVGEGT. In DNA, the CDR3 is TGTGCCAGCAGTTACTCTGGGACGCACTCCTACGAGCAGTGCTTC. It is translated as CASSYSGTHSYEQCF.

The sample holds a few counts of this clonotype. The V gene is TRBV18, the J gene TRBJ1-5; D is undetermined. This CDR3 is built from 16 residues. Looked up from germline, CDR1 is KGHSH and CDR2 is LQKENI. V was pared by 1 base and J by 0 bases, with 10 bases between. CDR3 sequence (DNA): TGTGCCAGCTCACCACGAACGGCGCCTAGCAATCAGCCCCAGCATTTT. Translated: CASSPRTAPSNQPQHF.